This T cell receptor (beta chain) was found in a study of regulatory T cells in long-lasting Graves disease. The V end lost 6 bases, the J end lost 0 bases, and 11 bases lay between the germline ends. The CDR3 totals 14 residues. Germline V CDR1 and CDR2: MNHNS, SASEGT. Time point given: persistent/refractory GD, antithyroid drugs over 5 years with positive TRAb. Following extraction of RNA from PBMCs, that RNA was used to make the TCR library. EDTA tubes held Nine milliliters of peripheral blood from each patient. Arm-PCR of CDR3 regions with iRepertoire HTBI primers generated TCR beta libraries. TCRdb ran MiXCR on the multiplex PCR reads and lists one entry per CDR3 protein. The sample holds 350,000 to 450,000 distinct CDR3 sequences, roughly 20% seen once. Many counts were recorded for this clonotype.

The starting material was peripheral blood mononuclear cells (PBMCs), obtained when the disease was refractory, from a patient treated with antithyroid drugs. The receptor comes from a female donor with Graves disease. The rearrangement joins TRBV6-1 to TRBJ2-5; the D is unclear. CDR3 DNA sequence: TGTGCCAGCAGGGTCAGGACGTACCAAGAGACCCAGTACTTC. Translated: CASRVRTYQETQYF.